This T cell receptor beta chain came from a study of response to subunit inactivated influenza vaccine. General study findings and limits: That few new T cells are recruited by each seasonal influenza vaccination was the authors' suggestion.

Worth noting for this clonotype: What it binds is not known.

Trimming took 7 bases from V and 2 from J, leaving 14 bases between them. The CDR3 runs to 14 residues. TCRdb independently ran MiXCR on the RT-PCR reads; one entry per CDR3 protein. The sample consists of 600,000 to 700,000 distinct CDR3 sequences, 12% to 15% of them appearing once. The receptor was isolated from a man in his fifties who received an inactivated influenza vaccine. The rearrangement uses TRBV12-3 or TRBV12-4 and TRBJ1-1, with D possibly TRBD1 on 5 matching bases. Material: PBMCs from blood, obtained about 14 days before vaccination. CDR3 region: CASTLGGFNTEAFF. CDR3 coding DNA: TGTGCCAGCACCCTCGGGGGATTTAACACTGAAGCTTTCTTT.